Sequencing of this TCR beta chain was carried out in a study of response to subunit inactivated influenza vaccine. In its sample, this clonotype was seen many times. TCRdb re-analysed the RT-PCR reads in MiXCR, keeping a single row per CDR3 protein. In the table there are around 530,000 distinct CDR3 sequences, approximately 17% of which are singletons. V shed 0 bases and J shed 3 bases, with 2 bases lying between them. Germline lookup yields CDR1 SGHAT and CDR2 FQNNGV. This CDR3 has 13 residues. This TCR was recovered from a man between 50 and 69 years old who received an inactivated influenza vaccine. The specimen was CD4+ T cells sorted from PBMCs, collected less than 25 months after vaccination. This chain links TRBV11-2 with TRBJ2-2; D is uncertain. DNA for the CDR3: TGTGCCAGCAGCTTAGAATACACCGGGGAGCTGTTTTTT. It codes for CASSLEYTGELFF.